These T cell receptor beta chains were read from a single sample in a study of blood T cell repertoires in COVID-19. The table came from immunoSEQ multiplex PCR; TCRdb's copy has only in-frame clones and leaves some out. The sample holds about 160,000 clones, approximately 86% seen once. Material for sequencing was peripheral blood. Receptors originate from a man in his 60s who had recovered from COVID-19. Each CDR3 is given with its conserved first and last residue. A D gene is named only where the DNA matches it firmly. Only part of the rows carry a size: once, few, many, or a class if the clone is expanded.

d_call clone_size j_call v_call cdr3_aa cdr3_nt
TRBD1 - TRBJ2-3 TRBV30 CAWSVQGADTQYF TGTGCCTGGAGTGTTCAGGGGGCAGATACGCAGTATTTT
- - TRBJ1-6 TRBV5-8 CASPPTRNSPLHF TGTGCCAGCCCCCCTACTAGAAATTCACCCCTCCACTTT
TRBD1 - TRBJ1-4 TRBV7-8 CASSSNRGRGVEKLFF TGTGCCAGCAGCTCCAACAGGGGAAGGGGTGTTGAAAAACTGTTTTTT
- - TRBJ1-2 TRBV14 CASSPQGYYGYTF TGTGCCAGCAGCCCTCAGGGTTACTATGGCTACACCTTC
- - TRBJ1-2 TRBV6-5 CASSYSPTHYGYTF TGTGCCAGCAGTTACTCCCCGACTCACTATGGCTACACCTTC
TRBD1 - TRBJ1-3 TRBV9 CASSVTGDHTIYF TGTGCCAGCAGCGTGACAGGGGACCACACCATATATTTT
- - TRBJ2-3 TRBV4-2 CASSQDVKAGSPTDTQYF TGTGCCAGCAGCCAAGATGTGAAGGCGGGGTCACCCACAGATACGCAGTATTTT
TRBD1 - TRBJ2-1 TRBV18 CASSPGTGTNYNEQFF TGTGCCAGCTCACCTGGGACAGGGACTAACTACAATGAGCAGTTCTTC
- - TRBJ1-6 TRBV14 CASSQDIGGDIYNSPLHF TGTGCCAGCAGCCAAGATATAGGGGGGGACATCTATAATTCACCCCTCCACTTT
- - TRBJ2-3 TRBV27 CASSWVQSGLISTDTQYF TGTGCCAGCAGTTGGGTGCAGTCAGGGCTAATTAGCACAGATACGCAGTATTTT
TRBD1 - TRBJ2-1 TRBV27 CASSSRTGSVDEQFF TGTGCCAGCAGTTCCCGGACAGGGTCGGTGGATGAGCAGTTCTTC
- - TRBJ2-7 TRBV10-3 CAISESLANSYEQYF TGTGCCATCAGTGAGTCGTTGGCCAACTCCTACGAGCAGTACTTC
- few TRBJ1-1 TRBV30 CAWTLGAGARNTEAFF TGTGCCTGGACCTTAGGGGCGGGGGCGCGGAACACTGAAGCTTTCTTT
- - TRBJ2-3 TRBV24-1 CATSDHQADTQYF TGTGCCACCAGTGATCATCAGGCAGATACGCAGTATTTT
- - TRBJ2-3 TRBV11-1 CASRSNTDTQYF TGTGCCAGCAGATCTAACACAGATACGCAGTATTTT
- - TRBJ2-7 TRBV6-1 CASREFLTGETYEQYF TGTGCCAGCAGAGAATTTCTTACAGGCGAAACCTACGAGCAGTACTTC
- - TRBJ1-5 TRBV10-3 CAISVGRGDSNQPQHF TGTGCCATCAGTGTTGGTAGGGGCGATAGCAATCAGCCCCAGCATTTT
- - TRBJ1-4 TRBV30 CAWTAGGNEKLFF TGTGCCTGGACGGCAGGAGGTAATGAAAAACTGTTTTTT
- few TRBJ2-3 TRBV9 CASSPTGRGSTDTQYF TGTGCCAGCAGCCCTACCGGACGGGGAAGCACAGATACGCAGTATTTT
- - TRBJ1-3 TRBV29-1 CSVEDPQDSSGNTIYF TGCAGCGTTGAAGATCCCCAGGACAGCTCTGGAAACACCATATATTTT
- - TRBJ2-1 TRBV25-1 CASSELEGSKGNEQFF TGTGCCAGCAGTGAATTGGAGGGTAGTAAAGGTAATGAGCAGTTCTTC
TRBD1 - TRBJ1-5 TRBV15 CATSRDWRDRNQPQHF TGTGCCACCAGCAGAGATTGGCGGGACAGGAATCAGCCCCAGCATTTT
TRBD1 few TRBJ2-5 TRBV25-1 CASSEFGQENLQYF TGTGCCAGCAGTGAATTCGGACAGGAGAATCTCCAGTACTTC
TRBD2 once TRBJ2-7 TRBV7-2 CASSLRVAGGVSEQYF TGTGCCAGCAGCTTAAGAGTAGCGGGGGGCGTATCCGAGCAGTACTTC
- few TRBJ1-1 TRBV5-1 CASRLDQGFKTEAFF TGCGCCAGCAGGCTTGATCAGGGTTTTAAGACTGAAGCTTTCTTT
TRBD2 - TRBJ2-5 TRBV6-5 CASSFAGTKETQYF TGTGCCAGCAGTTTTGCCGGGACTAAGGAGACCCAGTACTTC
- - TRBJ1-5 TRBV19 CASSMTHGARQPQHF TGTGCCAGTAGTATGACCCACGGAGCGAGACAGCCCCAGCATTTT
TRBD1 - TRBJ1-1 TRBV5-4 CASSLEDRGRVEAFF TGTGCCAGCAGCTTGGAGGACAGGGGGAGGGTTGAAGCTTTCTTT
- - TRBJ2-3 TRBV3-1/TRBV3-2 CASSQRRGGNIDTQYF TGTGCCAGCAGCCAACGTAGGGGGGGGAATATAGATACGCAGTATTTT
TRBD1 - TRBJ1-1 TRBV5-5 CASSGGTAGGNTEAFF TGTGCCAGCAGCGGAGGGACAGCAGGAGGGAACACTGAAGCTTTCTTT
- - TRBJ1-2 TRBV20-1 CSARGQGFFTF TGCAGTGCTAGAGGGCAGGGGTTTTTCACCTTC
- - TRBJ2-2 TRBV5-4 CASSPDIYTGELFF TGTGCCAGCAGCCCAGACATCTACACCGGGGAGCTGTTTTTT
TRBD1 - TRBJ2-2 TRBV5-1 CASSLADRESGELFF TGCGCCAGCAGCTTGGCGGACAGGGAGAGCGGGGAGCTGTTTTTT
TRBD2 - TRBJ2-7 TRBV7-2 CASSPSAGGSYEQYF TGTGCCAGCAGCCCGTCTGCGGGGGGGTCCTACGAGCAGTACTTC
- once TRBJ2-1 TRBV2 CASSQQLGTVQGEQFF TGTGCCAGCAGCCAGCAACTTGGGACTGTTCAGGGTGAGCAGTTCTTC
TRBD1 - TRBJ1-2 TRBV10-3 CAIKPGQGGYGYTF TGTGCCATCAAACCGGGACAGGGGGGGTATGGCTACACCTTC
- - TRBJ1-6 TRBV6-5 CASSSPYSNSPLHF TGTGCCAGCAGTTCCCCCTACAGTAATTCACCCCTCCACTTT
TRBD1 - TRBJ1-1 TRBV6-1 CASSEERDRARHTEAFF TGTGCCAGCAGCGAAGAGAGGGACAGGGCACGGCACACTGAAGCTTTCTTT
- many TRBJ2-7 TRBV5-4 CASSNGDWIYEQYF TGTGCCAGCAGCAATGGGGACTGGATCTACGAGCAGTACTTC
TRBD2 - TRBJ2-3 TRBV9 CASSVASGGSDTQYF TGTGCCAGCAGCGTAGCTAGCGGGGGATCAGATACGCAGTATTTT
- - TRBJ2-2 TRBV10-1 CATKGGRDRFTGELFF TGCGCCACCAAAGGGGGGAGGGACCGGTTCACCGGGGAGCTGTTTTTT
- few TRBJ1-1 TRBV19 CASSLNPGNPNTEAFF TGTGCCAGTAGTCTGAACCCAGGGAATCCGAACACTGAAGCTTTCTTT
- - TRBJ2-7 TRBV19 CASGAPSSYEQYF TGTGCCAGTGGAGCCCCGAGCTCCTACGAGCAGTACTTC
- - TRBJ2-7 TRBV20-1 CSASRGAGVEQYF TGCAGTGCCAGTCGCGGCGCCGGGGTCGAGCAGTACTTC
- - TRBJ2-7 TRBV6-5 CASNPRGDYEQYF TGTGCCAGCAACCCCCGGGGAGACTACGAGCAGTACTTC
- - TRBJ1-4 TRBV7-2 CASSTDRNEKLFF TGTGCCAGCAGCACAGACAGAAATGAAAAACTGTTTTTT
TRBD1 - TRBJ2-2 TRBV7-9 CASSSRTGNTGELFF TGTGCCAGCAGCTCCCGGACAGGGAACACCGGGGAGCTGTTTTTT
TRBD2 - TRBJ2-3 TRBV2 CASTVRLAGTDTQYF TGTGCCAGCACCGTCAGACTAGCGGGGACAGATACGCAGTATTTT
TRBD1 few TRBJ1-3 TRBV19 CASSIGAYRGYGNTIYF TGTGCCAGTAGTATTGGGGCGTACAGGGGTTATGGAAACACCATATATTTT
- - TRBJ1-2 TRBV7-8 CASSLEEGRGGYTF TGTGCCAGCAGCTTAGAGGAGGGGAGGGGTGGCTACACCTTC
- - TRBJ1-5 TRBV29-1 CSVQSGWGANQPQHF TGCAGCGTTCAGTCGGGCTGGGGCGCGAATCAGCCCCAGCATTTT
- - TRBJ1-2 TRBV7-9 CASRPETATTGYTF TGTGCCAGCAGGCCGGAGACAGCCACTACTGGCTACACCTTC
- - TRBJ1-2 TRBV7-6 CASSPSGGRNYGYTF TGTGCCAGCAGCCCAAGCGGTGGACGGAACTATGGCTACACCTTC